The 29 T cell receptor beta chains presented below share a single source sample, sequenced in a study of cytomegalovirus exposure and HLA in healthy donors. The table came from immunoSEQ multiplex PCR; TCRdb's copy has only in-frame clones and leaves some out. The table has roughly 120,000 clones, approximately 85% seen once. The sequencing input was PBMCs. Every receptor here comes from a man younger than 35 in good health and CMV-seronegative.

The V and J genes are TRBV7-9 and TRBJ2-1; 15 nucleotides line up with TRBD2. Germline CDR1 SEHNR, CDR2 FQNEAQ (reference sequence). The CDR3 runs 17 residues. V was pared by 1 base and J by 9 bases, with 7 bases of the junction left unmatched. CDR3 protein: CASSLGGGLAGGLEQFF. The CDR3 DNA reads as TGTGCCAGCAGCTTAGGGGGGGGACTAGCGGGAGGTCTTGAGCAGTTCTTC.

The V and J genes are TRBV30 and TRBJ1-2; 7 nucleotides line up with TRBD1. CDR3 length: 17 amino acids. Trimming took 3 bases from V and 0 from J; bases not matched to a gene: 13. Germline assignment: CDR1 GTSNPN and CDR2 SVGIG (reference sequence). The CDR3 loop reads CAWSLPGQQRPNYGYTF. The CDR3 nucleotides read TGTGCCTGGAGCCTACCGGGACAGCAAAGACCTAACTATGGCTACACCTTC. Full variable domain (outside the CDR3, taken from reference TRBV30 and TRBJ1-2): SQTIHQWPATLVQPVGSPLSLECTVEGTSNPNLYWYRQAAGRGLQLLFYSVGIGQISSEVPQNLSASRPQDRQFILSSKKLLLSDSGFYLCAWSLPGQQRPNYGYTFGSGTRLTVV.

The V call is TRBV5-1, the J call TRBJ2-5, with TRBD2 matching 9 bases. CDR1 and CDR2 from the germline V gene are SGHRS and YFSETQ. Trimming took 0 bases from V and 5 from J; bases not matched to a gene: 5. CDR3 size: 15 residues. CDR3 sequence: CASSLVIAGVETQYF. DNA of the CDR3: TGCGCCAGCAGCTTGGTGATAGCGGGGGTTGAGACCCAGTACTTC.

The V and J genes are TRBV19 and TRBJ2-1, with 11 bases identical to TRBD2. The CDR3 sequence is 18 residues long. CDR1 and CDR2 (germline): LNHDA, SQIVND (reference sequence). The trim removed 4 bases at V and 9 bases at J, leaving 17 bases unmatched. This CDR3 reads CASSRGPTVAGGVGEQFF. DNA of the CDR3: TGTGCCAGTAGTAGAGGGCCCACGGTAGCGGGAGGGGTTGGTGAGCAGTTCTTC.

The chain couples TRBV7-9 to TRBJ1-4; 8 bases match TRBD1. This CDR3 spans 15 amino acids. CDR1 is SEHNR, CDR2 FQNEAQ, per germline (reference sequence). V was clipped by 5 bases and J by 7 bases; unmatched bases: 9. The CDR3 sequence: CASSHLDRGREKLFF. CDR3 in DNA: TGTGCCAGCAGCCACCTTGACAGGGGTCGTGAAAAACTGTTTTTT.

J is TRBJ1-4 and V is TRBV14; TRBD1 matches 7 bases. The V and J ends lost 4 bases and 4 bases, in that order; junction bases with no gene match: 6. The CDR3 sequence is 15 residues long. Germline V gives CDR1 SGHDN, CDR2 FVKESK. The CDR3 loop reads CASSLTGVFNEKLFF. The CDR3, as DNA: TGTGCCAGCAGCCTCACAGGGGTTTTTAATGAAAAACTGTTTTTT.

V is TRBV30 and J is TRBJ2-7, with no clear D. There are 12 residues in the CDR3. Germline V lookup: CDR1 GTSNPN, CDR2 SVGIG (reference sequence). V was pared by 0 bases and J by 3 bases, with 6 bases between. The chain's CDR3 is CAWSVASYEQYF. The DNA of the CDR3 is TGTGCCTGGAGTGTGGCCAGCTACGAGCAGTACTTC.

The chain recombines TRBV30 with TRBJ2-2, with D perhaps TRBD2 (5 bases). Trimming took off 3 bases at V and 4 bases at J, with 12 bases between the two ends. Germline CDR1 reads GTSNPN; CDR2 reads SVGIG (reference sequence). The CDR3 length is 14 residues. Written as DNA, the CDR3 is TGTGCCTGGAGGGTTGGCGCGGGCACCGGGGAGCTGTTTTTT. Its protein is CAWRVGAGTGELFF.

CDR3 in amino acids: CASSGPGQRNNEQFF. The CDR3 DNA reads TGTGCCAGTAGTGGACCGGGACAGAGAAACAATGAGCAGTTCTTC. This chain uses TRBV19 with TRBJ2-1, with 7 positions matching TRBD1. The V segment lost 5 bases and the J segment 5 bases; nucleotides outside the gene matches: 9. The V gene's germline CDR1 is LNHDA and CDR2 SQIVND (reference sequence). The CDR3 is made up of 15 amino acids.

CDR3 DNA: TGTGCCAGCAGTGAAGGGGTGGGCAGGGAAGCTTTCTTT. Protein sequence: CASSEGVGREAFF. This chain joins TRBV6-1 and TRBJ1-1; no firm D call. The length of the CDR3 is 13 residues. Per the germline V gene, CDR1 is MNHNS and CDR2 is SASEGT. Trimming pared 1 base from V and 8 bases from J, leaving 11 bases between.

V and J are TRBV15 and TRBJ2-2; D gene uncertain. CDR1 is LNHNV, CDR2 YYDKDF, per germline (reference sequence). Trimming removed 1 base at V and 6 bases at J, with 9 bases between. CDR3 length equals 14 residues. The CDR3, as DNA: TGTGCCACCAGCAGAGTAAGAATAGCCGGGGAGCTGTTTTTT. This codes for CATSRVRIAGELFF.

V is TRBV10-3 and J is TRBJ2-3; 9 bases fit TRBD2. This CDR3 is built from 17 residues. CDR1 is ENHRY and CDR2 is SYGVKD in the germline V gene. V dropped 0 bases and J dropped 6; count of bases not matched to a gene: 10. The CDR3 region is CAISESISSGDGDTQYF. The DNA for the CDR3 is TGTGCCATCAGTGAGTCGATCTCTAGCGGGGATGGGGATACGCAGTATTTT.

This chain joins TRBV5-1 and TRBJ2-1; 10 bases are a match to TRBD2. Germline V gene lookup returns CDR1 SGHRS and CDR2 YFSETQ. Trimming removed 3 bases from V and 0 bases from J; junction bases left unmatched: 0. The CDR3 has 15 residues. CDR3 DNA: TGCGCCAGCAGCTCTAGCGGGAGCTCCTACAATGAGCAGTTCTTC. Translated, it gives CASSSSGSSYNEQFF.

The CDR3 region has the DNA TGTGCCAGCAGCGTAGCGGCGGTTAGCGGGGTTTACGAGCAGTACTTC. Its protein product is CASSVAAVSGVYEQYF. The V call is TRBV9, the J call TRBJ2-7, with TRBD2 matching 8 bases. The V segment lost 0 bases and the J segment 4 bases; nucleotides outside the gene matches: 9. Germline CDR1 SGDLS, CDR2 YYNGEE. The CDR3 has 16 amino acids.

The table lists this clone with a few counts. Other nucleotide sequences in the sample specify the same CDR3. V is TRBV5-1 and J is TRBJ1-2; D is unclear. Trimming shortened V by 0 bases and J by 2 bases, and 5 bases separated the two germline ends. The CDR3 is made up of 13 amino acids. Germline assignment: CDR1 SGHRS and CDR2 YFSETQ. This CDR3 is CASSLGQNYGYTF. DNA for the CDR3: TGCGCCAGCAGCTTGGGTCAGAACTATGGCTACACCTTC.

The rearrangement links TRBV7-9 to TRBJ2-1; the match to TRBD1 covers 7 bases. Germline values: CDR1 SEHNR, CDR2 FQNEAQ (reference sequence). V shed 0 bases and J 12 bases; nucleotides not matched to a gene: 8. The CDR3 sequence is 14 residues long. For the CDR3, the DNA is TGTGCCAGCAGCTTAGCGGAGGTAGGGGGCAGGCAGTTCTTC. Its protein is CASSLAEVGGRQFF.

The gene calls are TRBV19 and TRBJ1-3; 7 bases agree with TRBD1. Germline V gene lookup returns CDR1 LNHDA and CDR2 SQIVND (reference sequence). Trimming took 5 bases from V and 4 from J; bases not matched to a gene: 8. The CDR3 sequence is 15 residues long. The CDR3: CASSGRQGNGNTIYF. The CDR3 DNA reads as TGTGCCAGTAGTGGAAGACAGGGTAACGGAAACACCATATATTTT.

The chain links TRBV5-1 to TRBJ2-4; possibly TRBD1 for D (6 bases). Germline V gene sequence: CDR1 SGHRS, CDR2 YFSETQ. The V end was cut by 2 bases, the J end by 5 bases, with 17 bases between. The CDR3 spans 16 residues. Here the CDR3 DNA reads TGCGCCAGCAGCTTAACAAGACAGGCCGCCCAAAACATTCAGTACTTC. This gives the protein CASSLTRQAAQNIQYF.

The chain has TRBV7-9 and TRBJ2-3, with D perhaps TRBD2 (5 bases). V lost 4 bases and J 5 bases, leaving 7 bases between the germline ends. Germline values: CDR1 SEHNR, CDR2 FQNEAQ (reference sequence). The CDR3 consists of 12 residues. This CDR3 reads CASSSRVDTQYF. In DNA, the CDR3 is TGTGCCAGCAGCTCGCGGGTAGATACGCAGTATTTT.

The rearrangement links TRBV6-5 to TRBJ2-3; D possibly corresponds to TRBD1 (6 bases). This CDR3 comprises 15 residues. Germline-derived CDR1 and CDR2 are MNHEY and SVGAGI. Trimming removed 5 bases from V and 0 bases from J, with 12 bases in between. The CDR3 sequence is CASSRGKGSTDTQYF. DNA for the CDR3: TGTGCCAGCAGTAGGGGGAAGGGCAGCACAGATACGCAGTATTTT.

J is TRBJ2-1 and V is TRBV2, with 12 positions matching TRBD2. Germline V CDR1 and CDR2: SNHLY, FYNNEI. This CDR3 contains 18 residues. V was pared by 5 bases and J by 6 bases, with 14 bases of the junction left unmatched. The chain's CDR3 is CASSFGRLAGAESNEQFF. DNA of the CDR3: TGTGCCAGCAGTTTTGGGAGACTAGCGGGAGCCGAAAGCAATGAGCAGTTCTTC.

This rearrangement joins TRBV9 to TRBJ1-2; possible D gene TRBD1, 5 bases. CDR1 SGDLS and CDR2 YYNGEE come from the germline V gene. The V end was cut by 0 bases, the J end by 7 bases, with 13 bases between. CDR3 size: 14 residues. The CDR3 DNA reads TGTGCCAGCAGCGTAGGTGGATTCCAGGGTGGCTACACCTTC. Its translation: CASSVGGFQGGYTF.

The J gene is TRBJ2-7, the V gene TRBV9; 11 nucleotides align to TRBD2. Germline V gene data show CDR1 as SGDLS and CDR2 as YYNGEE. V was clipped by 2 bases and J by 5 bases; unmatched bases: 3. The CDR3 spans 14 residues. The CDR3 region is CASSVSGRAHEQYF. The CDR3 nucleotides read TGTGCCAGCAGCGTTAGCGGGAGGGCCCACGAGCAGTACTTC.

The chain couples TRBV27 to TRBJ2-6, with 10 nucleotides matching TRBD1. V trimming: 8 bases; J trimming: 0 bases; junction bases outside the gene matches: 4. Germline V lookup: CDR1 MNHEY, CDR2 SMNVEV (reference sequence). This CDR3 region has 16 residues. This chain's CDR3 is CASGTGAFSGANVLTF. The CDR3 coding sequence is TGTGCCAGCGGGACAGGGGCCTTCTCTGGGGCCAACGTCCTGACTTTC.

The J gene is TRBJ2-5, the V gene TRBV15; TRBD1 might be the D (6 bases). The germline V gene encodes CDR1 LNHNV and CDR2 YYDKDF (reference sequence). The V end lost 0 bases, the J end lost 0 bases, and 8 bases lay between the germline ends. The CDR3 has 15 amino acids. The CDR3 coding sequence is TGTGCCACCAGCAGAGATGCAGGGGACCAAGAGACCCAGTACTTC. It yields the protein CATSRDAGDQETQYF.

The chain carries TRBV5-4 and TRBJ2-7, with 8 bases matching TRBD1. CDR1 and CDR2 from the germline V gene are SGHNT and YYREEE (reference sequence). The CDR3 extends over 14 amino acids. V gave up 0 bases and J gave up 2 bases; unmatched junction bases: 1. The CDR3 is CASSLEDRAYEQYF. CDR3 in DNA: TGTGCCAGCAGCTTGGAGGACAGGGCCTACGAGCAGTACTTC.

The chain joins TRBV27 to TRBJ2-7; TRBD2 matches at 11 bases. The V gene end was trimmed by 4 bases and the J gene end by 5 bases; junction bases not matched to a gene: 4. CDR1 is MNHEY, CDR2 SMNVEV, per germline (reference sequence). This CDR3 region has 14 residues. This CDR3 reads CASSSGTSGDEQYF. CDR3 sequence (DNA): TGTGCCAGCAGTTCCGGGACTAGCGGAGACGAGCAGTACTTC.

The rearrangement links TRBV27 to TRBJ1-3, with D unresolved. CDR3 size: 16 residues. Germline V gives CDR1 MNHEY, CDR2 SMNVEV (reference sequence). V dropped 6 bases and J dropped 0 bases, with 15 bases sitting between them. The CDR3 coding sequence is TGTGCCAGCAGGCCCAACTTCCCCTTCTCTGGAAACACCATATATTTT. It is translated as CASRPNFPFSGNTIYF.

The chain uses TRBV7-9 and TRBJ2-1; 12 nucleotides align to TRBD2. CDR1 is SEHNR, CDR2 FQNEAQ, per germline (reference sequence). This CDR3 comprises 15 residues. Unmatched junction bases numbered 5, after V lost 5 bases and J lost 6 bases. The CDR3 region has the DNA TGTGCCAGCAGCCACCGACTAGCGGGAGCCAATGAGCAGTTCTTC. Protein sequence: CASSHRLAGANEQFF.